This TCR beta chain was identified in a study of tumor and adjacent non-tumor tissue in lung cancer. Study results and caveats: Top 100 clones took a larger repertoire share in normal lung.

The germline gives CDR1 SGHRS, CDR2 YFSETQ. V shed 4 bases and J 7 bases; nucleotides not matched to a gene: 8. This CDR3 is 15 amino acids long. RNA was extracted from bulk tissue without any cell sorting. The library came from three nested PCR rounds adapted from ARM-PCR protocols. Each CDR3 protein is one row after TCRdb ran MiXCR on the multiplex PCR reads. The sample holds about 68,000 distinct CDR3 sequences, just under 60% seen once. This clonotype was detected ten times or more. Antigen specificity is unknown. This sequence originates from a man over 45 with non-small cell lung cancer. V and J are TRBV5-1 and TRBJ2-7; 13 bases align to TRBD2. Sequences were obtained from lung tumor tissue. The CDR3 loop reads CASSILAGGLGEQYF. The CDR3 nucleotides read TGCGCCAGCAGCATACTAGCGGGAGGGCTCGGAGAGCAGTACTTC.